Each of the 9 T cell receptor beta chains below was sequenced from the same sample in a study of blood T cells in healthy people across ages. Next came a second PCR, run for about 7 to 12 cycles, which used a sample-barcoded 5' primer along with a J-beta primer mix. Via MiXCR, TCRdb re-called the 5' RACE reads, giving one row per CDR3 protein. The repertoire consists of some 1.5 million distinct CDR3 sequences, with 25% to 30% occurring once and the leading ten covering less than 9.5%. Sequenced: blood. The receptors originated from a woman aged 25 to 45 in good health.

Details on this clonotype: A junction boundary mismatches the germline segment, possibly from a read error. The rearrangement uses TRBV20-1 and TRBJ2-5; D might be TRBD1 or TRBD2, each matching 5 bases. In germline, CDR1 is DFQATT, CDR2 SNEGSKA (reference sequence). There are 18 residues in the CDR3. This chain's CDR3 is CSARGFGRQWSLEEIQYF. DNA for the CDR3: TGCAGTGCTAGGGGATTTGGGCGACAGTGGTCCCTGGAGGAGATCCAGTACTTC.

The V call is TRBV12-3 or TRBV12-4, the J call TRBJ1-2, with D possibly matching TRBD1 (5 bases). This CDR3 has 15 residues. V was clipped by 3 bases and J by 4 bases, with 15 bases between them. CDR3 region: CASSFNPGRGYGYTF. CDR3 sequence (DNA): TGTGCCAGCAGTTTTAATCCGGGGAGGGGCTATGGCTACACCTTC.

V is TRBV20-1 and J is TRBJ1-2, with D possibly being TRBD1 (5 bases). Germline V CDR1 and CDR2: DFQATT, SNEGSKA (reference sequence). V was clipped by 6 bases and J by 6 bases, with 14 bases between them. The CDR3 is 12 amino acids. For the CDR3, the DNA is TGCAGTGCGGCCCCGGGGGAGGATGGCTACACCTTC. Translated: CSAAPGEDGYTF.

The chain uses TRBV20-1 and TRBJ2-1, with D hard to call. The CDR3 runs to 16 residues. Trimming stripped 0 bases from V and 12 bases from J, with 24 bases between. Germline V gene data show CDR1 as DFQATT and CDR2 as SNEGSKA (reference sequence). CDR3 DNA: TGCAGTGCTAGAGATGTCTTGATATCAATCGGTAGCAGGCAGTTCTTC. Encoded protein: CSARDVLISIGSRQFF.

This clonotype was observed many times. The CDR3 is CASSPSGGPDTQYF. The CDR3 DNA follows: TGTGCCAGCTCCCCCAGTGGGGGCCCAGATACGCAGTATTTT. The genes are TRBV18 and TRBJ2-3, with D possibly matching TRBD1 (6 bases). V lost 6 bases to trimming and J lost 4 bases, with 14 bases between them. CDR1 KGHSH and CDR2 LQKENI come from the germline V gene. CDR3 length: 14 residues. Looking up the rest from reference TRBV18 and TRBJ2-3 gives the full variable domain: NAGVMQNPRHLVRRRGQEARLRCSPMKGHSHVYWYRQLPEEGLKFMVYLQKENIIDESGMPKERFSAEFPKEGPSILRIQQVVRGDSAAYFCASSPSGGPDTQYFGPGTRLTVL.

The V call is TRBV24-1, the J call TRBJ2-1; TRBD1 matches at 8 bases. This CDR3 is built from 13 residues. J was trimmed by 6 bases and V by 10 bases; bases with no gene match: 7. Germline lookup yields CDR1 KGHDR and CDR2 SFDVKD. The CDR3 spells CATSTGECNEQFF. CDR3 bases: TGTGCCACGTCGACAGGGGAATGCAATGAGCAGTTCTTC.

This clonotype appeared many times. This chain links TRBV6-5 with TRBJ1-5, with D uncertain. Trimming pared 0 bases from V and 7 bases from J, leaving 10 bases between. Germline values: CDR1 MNHEY, CDR2 SVGAGI. The CDR3 runs to 14 residues. CDR3 protein: CASSYSGSKQPQHF. Written as DNA, the CDR3 is TGTGCCAGCAGTTACTCTGGGTCCAAGCAGCCCCAGCATTTT.

This chain uses TRBV12-3 or TRBV12-4 with TRBJ2-7; D might be TRBD2 (5 bases). The CDR3 totals 13 residues. V was clipped by 8 bases and J by 2 bases, with 13 bases between them. For the CDR3, the DNA is TGTGCCAGCGGCAGGAGCGGCGCCTACGAGCAGTACTTC. This sequence encodes CASGRSGAYEQYF.

This clonotype was seen many times. The chain couples TRBV6-4 to TRBJ1-2; D is uncertain. Germline V lookup: CDR1 MRHNA, CDR2 SNTAGT. Trimming shortened V by 6 bases and J by 7 bases, and 15 bases separated the two germline ends. The length of the CDR3 is 13 residues. The CDR3 DNA is TGTGCCAGCAGCCCTTCTATCGGGAGTGGCTACACCTTC. Protein sequence: CASSPSIGSGYTF.